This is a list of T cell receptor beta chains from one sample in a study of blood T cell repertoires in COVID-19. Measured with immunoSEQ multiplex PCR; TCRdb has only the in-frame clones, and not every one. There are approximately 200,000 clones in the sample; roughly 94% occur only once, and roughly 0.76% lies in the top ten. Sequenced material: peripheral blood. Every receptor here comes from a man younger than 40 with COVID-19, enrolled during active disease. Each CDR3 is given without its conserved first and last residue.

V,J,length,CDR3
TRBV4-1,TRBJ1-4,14,ASSQARDRRSEKLF
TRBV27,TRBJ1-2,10,ASRGGTYGYT
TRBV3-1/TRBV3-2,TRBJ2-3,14,ASSPRTSGGLYTQY
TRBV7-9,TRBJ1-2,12,ASSFAGNIYGYT
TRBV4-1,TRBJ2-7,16,ASSLSPAGAPIGYEQY
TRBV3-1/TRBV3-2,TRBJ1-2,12,ASSQDNGGRGYT
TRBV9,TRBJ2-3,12,ASSRDRGLDTQY
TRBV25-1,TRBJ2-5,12,ASSPPFIGETQY
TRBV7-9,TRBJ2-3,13,ASSITGGIGDTQY
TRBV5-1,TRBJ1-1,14,ASSLSDMAPNTEAF
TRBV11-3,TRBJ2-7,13,ASSFGTGSSYEQY
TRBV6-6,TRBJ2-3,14,ASSKGRTGSTDTQY
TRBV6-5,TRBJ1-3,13,ASTRTAESGNTIY
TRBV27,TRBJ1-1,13,ASSKTDRGNTEAF
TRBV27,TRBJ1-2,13,ASSPRQGAFYGYT
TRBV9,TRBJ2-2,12,ASTKTTNTGELF
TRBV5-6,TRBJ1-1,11,ASSLDGGEGAF
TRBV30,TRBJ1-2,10,AWDQGESGYT
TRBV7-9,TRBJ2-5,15,ASSLRDRGSSEETQY
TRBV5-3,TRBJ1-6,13,ARRGTGKKNSPLH
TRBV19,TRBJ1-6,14,ASSPLGQGVSSPLH
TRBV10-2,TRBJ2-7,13,ASSVSRGSSYEQY
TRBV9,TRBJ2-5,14,ASSVGLAGGQETQY
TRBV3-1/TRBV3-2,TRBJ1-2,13,ASSPRRDRVYGYT
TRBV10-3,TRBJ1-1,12,AIQGREGDTEAF
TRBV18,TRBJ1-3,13,ASSPPQFSGNTIY
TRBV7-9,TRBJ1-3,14,ASSPNRGLSGNTIY
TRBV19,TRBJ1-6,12,ASEDRGDNSPLH
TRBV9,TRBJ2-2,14,ASSAPGGANAGELF
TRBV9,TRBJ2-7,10,ASSGQGNEQY